One T cell receptor (beta chain) is described in this entry. What it recognizes is unknown. Method: immunoSEQ multiplex PCR; TCRdb's copy keeps in-frame clones and lacks some. Among about 61,000 clones listed, approximately 85% were seen once. The sort gate was single viable CD3+CD4+CD8-CD45RO+ cells for memory CD4+ T cells. This entry comes from a study of memory CD4+ T cells and cytomegalovirus serostatus. General observations from the study: CMV serostatus prediction reached median AUC approximately 0.95, or 0.91 with US-trained model.

The sequence was collected from an adult in good health and CMV-seronegative. Sequencing was carried out using memory CD4+ T cells from blood.

In nucleotides, the CDR3 is TGTGCCAGCAGCGCGAGCTCCTACGAGCAGTACTTC. It specifies CASSASSYEQYF. The chain uses TRBV11-2 and TRBJ2-7; D unclear. This CDR3 spans 12 amino acids. CDR1 is SGHAT and CDR2 is FQNNGV in the germline V gene. V was trimmed by 5 bases and J by 0 bases, leaving 5 bases between them. Supplemented by reference TRBV11-2 and TRBJ2-7, the full variable domain reads EAGVAQSPRYKIIEKRQSVAFWCNPISGHATLYWYQQILGQGPKLLIQFQNNGVVDDSQLPKDRFSAERLKGVDSTLKIQPAKLEDSAVYLCASSASSYEQYFGPGTRLTVT.